A single sample gave rise to the 5 T cell receptor beta chains below, sequenced in a study of human T cells and chemical hapten exposure. The time point: pre-sensitization, week 0. Regarding treatment: therapeutic diphenylcyclopropenone sensitization with weekly scalp DPC. Each CDR3 protein gets one entry after TCRdb re-called the RACE reads with MiXCR. The sample includes more than 85,000 distinct CDR3 sequences, around 7.9% seen only once; the top ten take 2% to 3%. Source: whole blood, taken in connection with sensitization to the hapten diphenylcyclopropenone (DPC). The receptor set was obtained from a man aged 35 to 55 with alopecia areata. Some clones in this sample may be carry-over from other donors' samples.

The chain combines TRBV6-1 with TRBJ1-1; D may be TRBD1 (5 bases). The length of the CDR3 is 14 residues. The germline gives CDR1 MNHNS, CDR2 SASEGT. V dropped 0 bases and J dropped 0 bases, with 5 bases sitting between them. DNA for the CDR3: TGTGCCAGCAGTGAAGCGACAGTGAACACTGAAGCTTTCTTT. It translates to CASSEATVNTEAFF.

This clonotype has just a few counts. The chain couples TRBV5-1 to TRBJ2-4; TRBD2 aligns across 9 bases. The V gene end was trimmed by 2 bases and the J gene end by 12 bases; junction bases not matched to a gene: 6. From germline, CDR1 is SGHRS and CDR2 YFSETQ. The CDR3 totals 13 residues. In DNA form, the CDR3 reads TGCGCCAGCAGCTTCGGGACTAGCTTGAATCAGTACTTC. This translates into CASSFGTSLNQYF. Full variable domain (missing parts from reference TRBV5-1 and TRBJ2-4): KAGVTQTPRYLIKTRGQQVTLSCSPISGHRSVSWYQQTPGQGLQFLFEYFSETQRNKGNFPGRFSGRQFSNSRSEMNVSTLELGDSALYLCASSFGTSLNQYFGAGTRLSVL.

This clonotype appeared many times. This rearrangement joins TRBV6-2 or TRBV6-3 to TRBJ1-1, with 8 bases identical to TRBD1. Germline values: CDR1 MNHEY, CDR2 SVGEGT. The CDR3 totals 18 residues. V was pared by 0 bases and J by 6 bases, with 15 bases of the junction left unmatched. The CDR3 protein is CASSYSISTGGMSAEAFF. In nucleotides, the CDR3 is TGTGCCAGCAGTTACTCGATATCAACAGGGGGAATGTCCGCTGAAGCTTTCTTT.

This clonotype occurred many times. The rearrangement uses TRBV12-3 or TRBV12-4 and TRBJ1-1; the D is unclear. There are 13 residues in the CDR3. Deletions cut 7 bases from V and 10 bases from J, with 19 bases between. The DNA for the CDR3 is TGTGCCAGCACCCCAGCGAGAGGATCGGTAGCTTTCTTT. It encodes CASTPARGSVAFF.

The chain is built from TRBV11-2 and TRBJ2-1; the D is unclear. Germline V gene lookup returns CDR1 SGHAT and CDR2 FQNNGV. The length of the CDR3 is 13 residues. Trimming shortened V by 5 bases and J by 4 bases, and 9 bases separated the two germline ends. In DNA form, the CDR3 reads TGTGCCAGCAGCCAAAACCTGTACAATGAGCAGTTCTTC. Residues: CASSQNLYNEQFF.